These 3 T cell receptor beta chains came from one sample sequenced in a study of shared clonotypes between healthy human individuals (TCRdb year 2020). Receptor amplification or capture employed the immunoSEQ multiplex PCR assay. TCRdb carries this immuneACCESS record with in-frame sequences only. Its versions omit some clonotypes, under half of them owing to an unresolved V gene in the studies checked, with the rest unexplained. Present in this sample are about 680,000 clones, over 65% of which were seen just once. Clones ranked in the top ten supply over 1.5% of the sample. Sample: memory CD4+ T cells sorted from blood. The sample's cell subset or site label, in plain terms: CD45RA-negative fraction. The source is a woman in her twenties or thirties in good health.

This rearrangement joins TRBV19 to TRBJ2-5, with 10 nucleotides matching TRBD2. The germline V gene encodes CDR1 LNHDA and CDR2 SQIVND (reference sequence). This CDR3 spans 15 amino acids. The V gene end was trimmed by 3 bases and the J gene end by 5 bases; junction bases not matched to a gene: 6. The CDR3 reads CASSISSGSPETQYF. Written as DNA, the CDR3 is TGTGCCAGTAGTATTTCTAGCGGGAGTCCGGAGACCCAGTACTTC.

This sequence joins TRBV15 and TRBJ1-4; 7 bases are a match to TRBD1. V lost 5 bases and J lost 10; bases outside the gene matches: 7. Per germline, CDR1 LNHNV and CDR2 YYDKDF (reference sequence). The CDR3 has 13 residues. The CDR3 protein is CATSETRGGKLFF. The CDR3 DNA follows: TGTGCCACCAGCGAAACCAGGGGGGGAAAACTGTTTTTT.

With regard to this clone: Possible read error: a much larger clone is one base away. This chain links TRBV5-6 with TRBJ1-2; D is unclear. Trimming cost V 2 bases and J 2 bases, with 7 bases left between them. Germline-derived CDR1 and CDR2 are SGHDT and YYEEEE. The CDR3 consists of 13 residues. CDR3 coding DNA: TGTGCCAGCAGCTTTCAAGGGAACTATGGCTACACCTTC. It codes for CASSFQGNYGYTF.